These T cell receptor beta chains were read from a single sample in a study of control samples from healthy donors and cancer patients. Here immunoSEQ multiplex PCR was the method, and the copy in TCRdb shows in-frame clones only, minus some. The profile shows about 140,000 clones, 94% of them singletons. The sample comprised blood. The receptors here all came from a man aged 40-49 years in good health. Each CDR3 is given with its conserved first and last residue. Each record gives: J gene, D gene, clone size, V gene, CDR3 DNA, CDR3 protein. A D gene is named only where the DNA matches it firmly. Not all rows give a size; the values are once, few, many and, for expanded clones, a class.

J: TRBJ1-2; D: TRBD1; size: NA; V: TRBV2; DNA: TGTGCCAGCAACTTACAGGGGACTGGCTACACCTTC; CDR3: CASNLQGTGYTF
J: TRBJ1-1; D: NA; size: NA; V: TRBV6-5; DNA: TGTGCCAGCAGTTACTCGACTGGGGGTGTGGACACTGAAGCTTTCTTT; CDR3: CASSYSTGGVDTEAFF
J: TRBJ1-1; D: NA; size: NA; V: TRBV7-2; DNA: TGTGCCAGCAGCCCGGACAGACTCGGGGAAGCTTTCTTT; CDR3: CASSPDRLGEAFF
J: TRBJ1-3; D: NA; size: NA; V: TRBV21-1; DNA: TGTGCCAGCAGCAAACGGAGATGCTCTGGAAACACCATATATTTT; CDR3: CASSKRRCSGNTIYF
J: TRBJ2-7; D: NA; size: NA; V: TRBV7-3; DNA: TGTGCCAGCAGCCCAAGCCATACGGGAATGGGGGAGCAGTACTTC; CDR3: CASSPSHTGMGEQYF
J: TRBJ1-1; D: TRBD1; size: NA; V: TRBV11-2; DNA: TGTGCCAGCAGCTTTACAGGGGGCCCGGAAGAAGCTTTCTTT; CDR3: CASSFTGGPEEAFF
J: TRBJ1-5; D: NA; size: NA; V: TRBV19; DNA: TGTGCCAGTAAAGGCAGCCCGGCTCGCGATCAGCCCCAGCATTTT; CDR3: CASKGSPARDQPQHF
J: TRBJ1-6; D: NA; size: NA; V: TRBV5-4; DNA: TGTGCCAGCAGCTTTGACAGGAAGAATTCACCCCTCCACTTT; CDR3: CASSFDRKNSPLHF
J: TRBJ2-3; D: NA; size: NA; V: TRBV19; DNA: TGTGCCAGTAGTCCCCGGGCGGACAGCACAGATACGCAGTATTTT; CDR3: CASSPRADSTDTQYF
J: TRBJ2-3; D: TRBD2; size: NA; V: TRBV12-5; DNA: TGTGCTAGTGGTCTGCGACTAGCGGGGGGACAGGGCCTGGATACGCAGTATTTT; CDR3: CASGLRLAGGQGLDTQYF
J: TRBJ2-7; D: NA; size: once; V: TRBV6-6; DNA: TGTGCCAGCAGTCTTAATCCCTACGAGCAGTACTTC; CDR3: CASSLNPYEQYF
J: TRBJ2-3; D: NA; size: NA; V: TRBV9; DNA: TGTGCCAGCAGCGTATCCGGTGAACCAATAGATACGCAGTATTTT; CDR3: CASSVSGEPIDTQYF
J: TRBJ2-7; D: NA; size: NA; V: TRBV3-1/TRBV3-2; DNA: TGTGCCAGCAGTATTAGCTCCTACGAGCAGTACTTC; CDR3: CASSISSYEQYF
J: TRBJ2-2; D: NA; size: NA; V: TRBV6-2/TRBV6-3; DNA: TGTGCCAGCAGCTCCACGTGGTCCGGGGAGCTGTTTTTT; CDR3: CASSSTWSGELFF
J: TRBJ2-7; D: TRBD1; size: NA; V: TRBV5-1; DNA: TGCGCCAGCAGCTCAAGGACAGGGGTGACCTACGAGCAGTACTTC; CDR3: CASSSRTGVTYEQYF
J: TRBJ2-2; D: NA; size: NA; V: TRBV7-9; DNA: TGTGCCAGCAGCGACACCGGGACGGACTACACCGGGGAGCTGTTTTTT; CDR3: CASSDTGTDYTGELFF
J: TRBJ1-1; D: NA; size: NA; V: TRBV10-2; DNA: TGCGCCAGCAGTGCGACTGTGAACACTGAAGCTTTCTTT; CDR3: CASSATVNTEAFF
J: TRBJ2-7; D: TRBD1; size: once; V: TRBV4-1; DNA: TGCGCCAGCAGCCAATACTCGACAGGGGAGTCCTACGAGCAGTACTTC; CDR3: CASSQYSTGESYEQYF
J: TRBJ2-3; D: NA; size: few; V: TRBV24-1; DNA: TGTGCCACCAGTGGTGGGGGAGTGGCAGATACGCAGTATTTT; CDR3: CATSGGGVADTQYF
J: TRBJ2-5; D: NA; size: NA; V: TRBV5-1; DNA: TGCGCCAGCAAAAGGGGGGCCGAGGGGACCCAGTACTTC; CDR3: CASKRGAEGTQYF
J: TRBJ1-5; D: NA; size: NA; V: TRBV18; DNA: TGTGCCAGCTCACCAGGGTACAATCAGCCCCAGCATTTT; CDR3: CASSPGYNQPQHF
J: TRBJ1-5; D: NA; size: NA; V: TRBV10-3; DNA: TGTGCCATCAGTGAGTCAAGGGGCGGTCAGCCCCAGCATTTT; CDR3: CAISESRGGQPQHF